The 5 T cell receptor beta chains presented below share a single source sample, sequenced in a study of blood T cell repertoires in COVID-19. The data were produced by immunoSEQ multiplex PCR, yet TCRdb's version contains in-frame clones alone and is incomplete. The sample holds about 26,000 clones, approximately 92% seen once. The sample comprised peripheral blood. These receptors all come from a human donor in a cohort sampled during active COVID-19.

DNA of the CDR3: TGTGCCAGCAGCGTAGAGATGGGCGGGCCGCAAGAGACCCAGTACTTC. Its translation is CASSVEMGGPQETQYF. The chain combines TRBV9 with TRBJ2-5; a weak D match, TRBD2 (5 bases). This CDR3 region has 16 residues. Trimming cost V 0 bases and J 2 bases, with 14 bases left between them. The germline CDR1 and CDR2 sequences are SGDLS and YYNGEE. Supplemented by reference TRBV9 and TRBJ2-5, the full variable domain reads DSGVTQTPKHLITATGQRVTLRCSPRSGDLSVYWYQQSLDQGLQFLIQYYNGEERAKGNILERFSAQQFPDLHSELNLSSLELGDSALYFCASSVEMGGPQETQYFGPGTRLLVL.

The genes are TRBV3-1 (or the pseudogene TRBV3-2) and TRBJ1-2; TRBD1 agrees at 7 bases. The trim removed 4 bases at V and 4 bases at J, leaving 6 bases unmatched. CDR1 is LGHDT and CDR2 is YNNKEL in the germline V gene (reference sequence). CDR3 length equals 14 residues. CDR3 sequence (DNA): TGTGCCAGCAGCCTTACCAGGGGGTTCTATGGCTACACCTTC. Its translation: CASSLTRGFYGYTF.

The chain uses TRBV24-1 and TRBJ2-3; possibly TRBD2 for D (6 bases). Looked up from germline, CDR1 is KGHDR and CDR2 is SFDVKD. CDR3 length: 15 amino acids. With 4 bases removed from V and 1 base from J, the gap between germline ends came to 11 bases. CDR3 bases: TGTGCCACCAGTGACCCTCGCGGGGGCACAGATACGCAGTATTTT. Translated, it gives CATSDPRGGTDTQYF.

This chain joins TRBV18 and TRBJ2-5, with TRBD1 as a possible D gene (5 bases). CDR1 KGHSH and CDR2 LQKENI come from the germline V gene. The V end lost 2 bases, the J end lost 5 bases, and 6 bases lay between the germline ends. The CDR3 contains 12 residues. The CDR3 DNA reads TGTGCCAGCTCACCAGGGGCGGAGACCCAGTACTTC. Translation: CASSPGAETQYF.

The chain has TRBV10-1 and TRBJ2-2, with 14 bases fitting TRBD2. J gave up 3 bases and V 6 bases, and 15 bases lay outside the gene matches. The CDR3 has 20 residues. Looked up from germline, CDR1 is WNHNN and CDR2 is SYGVQD (reference sequence). CDR3 DNA sequence: TGCGCCAGCAGCCCAGGACGACTAGCGGGGGGGCATTATGACACCGGGGAGCTGTTTTTT. Its translation is CASSPGRLAGGHYDTGELFF.